A single sample gave rise to the 18 T cell receptor beta chains below, sequenced in a study of control samples from healthy donors and cancer patients. TCRdb keeps only in-frame clones here, not all; method: immunoSEQ multiplex PCR. The sample includes approximately 170,000 clones, more than 80% of them seen just once. The sequencing input was blood. These receptors originate from a man aged 30-40 years in good health.

The chain recombines TRBV19 with TRBJ2-1, with 7 bases lining up with TRBD1. The germline gives CDR1 LNHDA, CDR2 SQIVND (reference sequence). The CDR3 contains 15 residues. Trimming at V came to 7 bases and at J to 2 bases, leaving 8 bases not matched to a gene. The DNA for the CDR3 is TGTGCCAGTAACAAGGGGGCCGCCGCCTACAATGAGCAGTTCTTC. The encoded protein is CASNKGAAAYNEQFF.

The chain combines TRBV27 with TRBJ1-6; perhaps TRBD1 as D (6 bases). This CDR3 has 14 amino acids. CDR1 and CDR2 (germline): MNHEY, SMNVEV (reference sequence). V was pared by 2 bases and J by 10 bases, with 12 bases between. The CDR3 bases are TGTGCCAGCAGTTTAGGGTACCAGGGGTCACCCCTCCACTTT. This gives the protein CASSLGYQGSPLHF.

V and J are TRBV5-1 and TRBJ2-7; D remains unclear. V was pared by 0 bases and J by 2 bases, with 6 bases between. The CDR3 is made up of 13 amino acids. From germline, CDR1 is SGHRS and CDR2 YFSETQ. Here the CDR3 reads CASSLARTYEQYF. CDR3 nucleotides: TGCGCCAGCAGCTTGGCCAGGACCTACGAGCAGTACTTC.

The V and J genes are TRBV19 and TRBJ2-7, with TRBD2 identical over 8 bases. V was clipped by 6 bases and J by 0 bases; unmatched bases: 10. Germline V gene lookup returns CDR1 LNHDA and CDR2 SQIVND (reference sequence). The CDR3 sequence is 16 residues long. The CDR3 here is CASRPRGGVSSYEQYF. Written as DNA, the CDR3 is TGTGCCAGTAGGCCACGGGGGGGGGTTAGCTCCTACGAGCAGTACTTC.

About this clone itself: This specimen includes other DNA sequences encoding the same CDR3. This sequence joins TRBV9 and TRBJ2-5; 8 positions match TRBD2. There are 13 residues in the CDR3. Germline CDR1 reads SGDLS; CDR2 reads YYNGEE. Trimming cost V 0 bases and J 5 bases; bases outside gene matches: 0. As DNA, the CDR3 is TGTGCCAGCAGCGTAGCGGGAGGGGAGACCCAGTACTTC. Translated, it gives CASSVAGGETQYF.

This rearrangement joins TRBV10-2 to TRBJ2-2, with D unclear. V lost 11 bases and J lost 2, with 12 bases in between. Germline CDR1 is WSHSY and CDR2 is SAAADI. The CDR3 length is 13 residues. CDR3 bases: TGCGCCGCCAGTGGCGCAAACACCGGGGAGCTGTTTTTT. It codes for CAASGANTGELFF.

V and J are TRBV5-1 and TRBJ1-1, with D hard to call. Germline assignment: CDR1 SGHRS and CDR2 YFSETQ. The CDR3 sequence is 17 residues long. Between the trimmed V and J ends, which lost 3 bases and 1 base, there was a span of 19 bases. CDR3 region: CASSSRSAATANTEAFF. The CDR3 nucleotides read TGCGCCAGCAGCTCACGGTCGGCCGCAACGGCGAACACTGAAGCTTTCTTT.

The V gene is TRBV7-8, the J gene TRBJ2-1; 11 nucleotides align to TRBD1. The J segment lost 8 bases and the V segment lost 3 bases, leaving 6 bases of the junction unmatched. This CDR3 comprises 15 residues. Germline-derived CDR1 and CDR2 are SGHVS and FQNEAQ. CDR3: CASSFRGQGVDEQFF. The CDR3 coding sequence is TGTGCCAGCAGCTTCAGGGGACAGGGGGTCGATGAGCAGTTCTTC.

This rearrangement joins TRBV27 to TRBJ2-5; the match to TRBD2 covers 7 bases. After removal of 0 bases from V and 2 bases from J, the junction contained 3 bases not matched to a gene. The germline gives CDR1 MNHEY, CDR2 SMNVEV (reference sequence). This CDR3 is built from 15 residues. For the CDR3, the DNA is TGTGCCAGCAGTTTATCCCAGGGACTACAAGAGACCCAGTACTTC. Protein product: CASSLSQGLQETQYF.

The V gene is TRBV4-1, the J gene TRBJ1-4; no clear D. The CDR3 loop spans 15 amino acids. Germline V gene lookup returns CDR1 MGHRA and CDR2 YSYEKL. Trimming cost V 1 base and J 5 bases, with 11 bases left between them. CDR3 sequence (DNA): TGCGCCAGCAGCCAAGGGAACAGTAGAAATGAAAAACTGTTTTTT. Translating it yields CASSQGNSRNEKLFF.

The genes are TRBV10-3 and TRBJ2-3; 8 positions match TRBD2. The V gene's germline CDR1 is ENHRY and CDR2 SYGVKD. The CDR3 runs to 15 residues. V dropped 4 bases and J dropped 1; count of bases not matched to a gene: 4. The CDR3 DNA reads as TGTGCCATCAGTGGCGGGGGGCGCGGCACAGATACGCAGTATTTT. Protein: CAISGGGRGTDTQYF.

The rearrangement joins TRBV29-1 to TRBJ1-1; D uncertain. Germline V gives CDR1 SQVTM, CDR2 ANQGSEA. Trimming left V 4 bases short and J 4 bases short, with 22 bases between. This CDR3 is 16 amino acids long. The CDR3 DNA reads as TGCAGCGTTGCGGGCGGGAAAACCGGACCAGCCACTGAAGCTTTCTTT. Translated, it gives CSVAGGKTGPATEAFF.

The rearrangement joins TRBV19 to TRBJ2-1; TRBD2 aligns across 14 bases. The CDR3 extends over 18 amino acids. Trimming removed 6 bases from V and 0 bases from J; junction bases left unmatched: 7. From germline, CDR1 is LNHDA and CDR2 SQIVND (reference sequence). CDR3 in DNA: TGTGCCAGTAGACCGGGACTAGCGGGAGCCCTCTCCTACAATGAGCAGTTCTTC. It codes for CASRPGLAGALSYNEQFF.

The chain links TRBV27 to TRBJ2-3; 10 bases match TRBD2. V dropped 3 bases and J dropped 5; count of bases not matched to a gene: 8. This CDR3 comprises 16 residues. Germline assignment: CDR1 MNHEY and CDR2 SMNVEV (reference sequence). As DNA, the CDR3 is TGTGCCAGCAGTTTTCAAGCGGGGGGGCCCGAAGATACGCAGTATTTT. This encodes CASSFQAGGPEDTQYF.

This clone was recorded a few times. This rearrangement joins TRBV30 to TRBJ1-5, with 7 bases lining up with TRBD1. J lost 3 bases, V lost 0 bases, and 11 bases had no gene match. The CDR3 sequence is 17 residues long. The germline V gene encodes CDR1 GTSNPN and CDR2 SVGIG (reference sequence). CDR3 residues: CAWSVGQGDFNNQPQHF. CDR3 sequence (DNA): TGTGCCTGGAGTGTAGGGCAGGGGGATTTCAACAATCAGCCCCAGCATTTT.

V is TRBV28 and J is TRBJ2-7, with TRBD1 identical over 7 bases. Germline V CDR1 and CDR2: MDHEN, SYDVKM. J lost 3 bases, V lost 5 bases, and 13 bases had no gene match. The CDR3 contains 16 residues. The CDR3 loop reads CASSARGQSENYEQYF. The CDR3 DNA sequence: TGTGCCAGCAGTGCCCGGGGACAGTCGGAGAACTACGAGCAGTACTTC.

The chain joins TRBV30 to TRBJ1-3; D is undetermined. CDR1 is GTSNPN, CDR2 SVGIG, per germline (reference sequence). The CDR3 is 15 residues long. Trimming stripped 2 bases from V and 2 bases from J, with 13 bases between. The CDR3 spells CAWSLAGKAGNTIYF. CDR3 bases: TGTGCCTGGAGTTTAGCCGGGAAGGCTGGAAACACCATATATTTT.

This rearrangement joins TRBV2 to TRBJ1-1; D call uncertain. Germline CDR1 and CDR2: SNHLY and FYNNEI. Trimming shortened V by 3 bases and J by 1 base, and 12 bases separated the two germline ends. The CDR3 sequence is 15 residues long. The CDR3 sequence is CASSDSPDGNTEAFF. The DNA for the CDR3 is TGTGCCAGCAGTGATTCTCCGGACGGGAACACTGAAGCTTTCTTT.